The 32 T cell receptor beta chains below come from one sample, sequenced in a study of blood T cell repertoires in COVID-19. TCRdb's table, derived via immunoSEQ multiplex PCR, lists solely in-frame clones and lacks some. The repertoire includes roughly 92,000 clones, around four fifths of them detected once, and approximately 34% sits in the top ten. The sample consisted of peripheral blood. The receptor source for this set is a woman of 80 years or more with active or convalescent COVID-19.

This clone was seen a few times. This chain uses TRBV30 with TRBJ1-5; D is possibly TRBD1 (6 bases). The germline V gene encodes CDR1 GTSNPN and CDR2 SVGIG (reference sequence). V was cut by 3 bases and J by 1 base, with 13 bases left in between. The CDR3 loop spans 15 amino acids. The CDR3 region has the DNA TGTGCCTGGAGCCTCAGGGGAGACAGCAATCAGCCCCAGCATTTT. Translating gives CAWSLRGDSNQPQHF. The full variable domain, its missing parts supplied by reference TRBV30 and TRBJ1-5, is SQTIHQWPATLVQPVGSPLSLECTVEGTSNPNLYWYRQAAGRGLQLLFYSVGIGQISSEVPQNLSASRPQDRQFILSSKKLLLSDSGFYLCAWSLRGDSNQPQHFGDGTRLSIL.

The rearrangement uses TRBV14 and TRBJ2-7; possible D gene TRBD1, 6 bases. The CDR3 consists of 15 residues. The germline V gene has CDR1 SGHDN and CDR2 FVKESK. V shed 3 bases and J shed 3 bases, with 15 bases lying between them. CDR3 loop: CASSHKTGHFYEQYF. CDR3 sequence (DNA): TGTGCCAGCAGCCATAAGACAGGCCACTTCTACGAGCAGTACTTC. Based on the CDR3 plus reference TRBV14 and TRBJ2-7, the full variable domain is EAGVTQFPSHSVIEKGQTVTLRCDPISGHDNLYWYRRVMGKEIKFLLHFVKESKQDESGMPNNRFLAERTGGTYSTLKVQPAELEDSGVYFCASSHKTGHFYEQYFGPGTRLTVT.

The chain carries TRBV24-1 and TRBJ1-1; no definite D call. The V end lost 7 bases, the J end lost 3 bases, and 11 bases lay between the germline ends. The CDR3 covers 13 residues. The germline gives CDR1 KGHDR, CDR2 SFDVKD. The CDR3 spells CATRLDWDTEAFF. The DNA for the CDR3 is TGTGCCACCAGGCTGGACTGGGACACTGAAGCTTTCTTT.

V gene TRBV7-9 combines with J gene TRBJ1-1; a weak D match, TRBD1 (5 bases). Germline CDR1 reads SEHNR; CDR2 reads FQNEAQ (reference sequence). With 5 bases removed from V and 1 base from J, the gap between germline ends came to 8 bases. The CDR3 sequence is 13 residues long. CDR3 DNA: TGTGCCAGCAGCCACCAGGGGAACACTGAAGCTTTCTTT. Translation: CASSHQGNTEAFF. The whole variable domain, remainder taken from reference TRBV7-9 and TRBJ1-1, is DTGVSQNPRHKITKRGQNVTFRCDPISEHNRLYWYRQTLGQGPEFLTYFQNEAQLEKSRLLSDRFSAERPKGSFSTLEIQRTEQGDSAMYLCASSHQGNTEAFFGQGTRLTVV.

The chain combines TRBV12-5 with TRBJ1-6, with 7 bases lining up with TRBD1. This CDR3 comprises 14 residues. V was clipped by 6 bases and J by 7 bases; unmatched bases: 6. CDR1 LGHNT and CDR2 FRNRAP come from the germline V gene. CDR3 DNA: TGTGCTAGTGGAACGGGACAGTTGAATTCACCCCTCCACTTT. Translation gives CASGTGQLNSPLHF.

This sequence joins TRBV6-5 and TRBJ1-2; tentatively, D is TRBD1 (6 bases). The ends were cut back, 7 bases at V and 4 bases at J, with 10 bases in the middle. Germline V gene data show CDR1 as MNHEY and CDR2 as SVGAGI. The CDR3 extends over 12 amino acids. The CDR3 region is CASTDSLYGYTF. The CDR3 DNA sequence: TGTGCCAGCACGGACAGCCTCTATGGCTACACCTTC.

The CDR3 coding sequence is TGTGCCAGTACCCATATAACCGGACAGACTAATGAAAAACTGTTTTTT. Amino acids: CASTHITGQTNEKLFF. V gene TRBV19 combines with J gene TRBJ1-4, with a possible D match to TRBD1 (6 bases). This CDR3 comprises 16 residues. V shed 7 bases and J shed 2 bases, with 17 bases lying between them. Germline V gene data show CDR1 as LNHDA and CDR2 as SQIVND (reference sequence).

CDR3 protein: CASSMAPGQRNQPQHF. The DNA of the CDR3 is TGTGCCAGTAGTATGGCCCCGGGACAGCGCAATCAGCCCCAGCATTTT. The gene calls are TRBV19 and TRBJ1-5; 7 bases are shared with TRBD1. Germline trimming cut 3 bases from V and 2 bases from J; bases unmatched to any gene: 7. In germline, CDR1 is LNHDA, CDR2 SQIVND (reference sequence). The CDR3 runs 16 residues.

V and J are TRBV11-3 and TRBJ2-2, with 8 bases fitting TRBD2. The CDR3 loop spans 15 amino acids. Trimming removed 3 bases from V and 5 bases from J; junction bases left unmatched: 5. Germline CDR1 is SGHNT and CDR2 is YENEEA. Here the CDR3 reads CASSFESGGTGELFF. CDR3 nucleotides: TGTGCCAGCAGCTTTGAATCGGGAGGGACCGGGGAGCTGTTTTTT.

The chain couples TRBV10-3 to TRBJ2-1; 7 bases map to TRBD1. With V trimmed by 2 bases and J by 5 bases, 6 bases remained unmatched. This CDR3 spans 15 amino acids. The V gene's germline CDR1 is ENHRY and CDR2 SYGVKD. CDR3 DNA: TGTGCCATCAGTGAGACCGGGACAGCTAACAATGAGCAGTTCTTC. Its translation is CAISETGTANNEQFF.

The genes are TRBV6-5 and TRBJ1-3; D is unclear. Germline loops: CDR1 MNHEY, CDR2 SVGAGI. The CDR3 sequence is 14 residues long. Trimming removed 8 bases from V and 1 base from J, with 12 bases in between. CDR3 residues: CASRVDVSGNTIYF. The CDR3 DNA reads TGTGCCAGCCGGGTCGATGTTTCTGGAAACACCATATATTTT.

The rearrangement joins TRBV5-1 to TRBJ2-1, with a weak D call TRBD2 (6 bases). CDR1 and CDR2 from the germline V gene are SGHRS and YFSETQ. The V end lost 5 bases, the J end lost 0 bases, and 15 bases lay between the germline ends. This CDR3 spans 16 amino acids. For the CDR3, the DNA is TGCGCCAGCAGGTTTAGCGGAGCCAGCTCCTACAATGAGCAGTTCTTC. It specifies CASRFSGASSYNEQFF.

The chain combines TRBV11-2 with TRBJ2-1; 9 nucleotides agree with TRBD1. This CDR3 contains 13 residues. The V segment lost 5 bases and the J segment 7 bases; nucleotides outside the gene matches: 3. In germline, CDR1 is SGHAT, CDR2 FQNNGV. DNA of the CDR3: TGTGCCAGCAGCCAGGACAGGGGTAATGAGCAGTTCTTC. This encodes CASSQDRGNEQFF.

V gene TRBV6-2 or TRBV6-3 combines with J gene TRBJ2-2; D ambiguous. The germline V gene has CDR1 MNHEY and CDR2 SVGEGT. Deletions cut 6 bases from V and 5 bases from J, with 16 bases between. The CDR3 is 15 residues long. The CDR3, as DNA: TGTGCCAGCAGCGACCCCGGTCCTAGAACCGGGGAGCTGTTTTTT. Protein sequence: CASSDPGPRTGELFF.

The CDR3: CASSRGVQETQYF. CDR3 coding DNA: TGTGCCAGCAGCCGGGGGGTCCAAGAGACCCAGTACTTC. J is TRBJ2-5 and V is TRBV3-1 (or the pseudogene TRBV3-2), with a weak D call TRBD2 (6 bases). In germline, CDR1 is LGHDT, CDR2 YNNKEL (reference sequence). V lost 4 bases to trimming and J lost 1 base, with 7 bases between them. The CDR3 length is 13 residues.

The rearrangement joins TRBV4-3 to TRBJ2-7, with a weak D call TRBD1 (6 bases). This CDR3 contains 17 residues. The germline V gene encodes CDR1 LGHNA and CDR2 YSLEER. Trimming shortened V by 3 bases and J by 3 bases, and 21 bases separated the two germline ends. This CDR3 is CASSQALTGGMFYEQYF. The CDR3 DNA reads TGCGCCAGCAGCCAGGCCCTGACAGGCGGAATGTTCTACGAGCAGTACTTC.

The chain joins TRBV19 to TRBJ1-5; 7 bases map to TRBD1. The CDR3 is 15 residues long. J lost 0 bases, V lost 4 bases, and 3 bases had no gene match. Per the germline V gene, CDR1 is LNHDA and CDR2 is SQIVND (reference sequence). The CDR3 spells CASSTQGNSNQPQHF. CDR3 DNA: TGTGCCAGTAGTACACAGGGGAATAGCAATCAGCCCCAGCATTTT. The whole variable domain, filled in from reference TRBV19 and TRBJ1-5, reads DGGITQSPKYLFRKEGQNVTLSCEQNLNHDAMYWYRQDPGQGLRLIYYSQIVNDFQKGDIAEGYSVSREKKESFPLTVTSAQKNPTAFYLCASSTQGNSNQPQHFGDGTRLSIL.

The chain recombines TRBV28 with TRBJ2-5; possible D gene TRBD2, 7 bases. V was trimmed by 8 bases and J by 5 bases, leaving 15 bases between them. The CDR3 is 13 amino acids. Looked up from germline, CDR1 is MDHEN and CDR2 is SYDVKM. CDR3 residues: CASSAGAAETQYF. CDR3 DNA: TGTGCCAGCTCCGCGGGGGCCGCGGAGACCCAGTACTTC.

This clone was recorded only once. The chain recombines TRBV10-1 with TRBJ2-5; weak D call: TRBD2 (5 bases). The CDR3 consists of 15 residues. The germline V gene encodes CDR1 WNHNN and CDR2 SYGVQD (reference sequence). V was shortened by 0 bases and J by 7 bases, with 15 bases between the two germline ends. The CDR3 coding sequence is TGCGCCAGCAGTGAGTCGGCAGCGGTTGACGCGACCCAGTACTTC. This sequence encodes CASSESAAVDATQYF.

This clone appeared a few times. This sequence joins TRBV7-3 and TRBJ2-2; the match to TRBD1 covers 7 bases. Trimming took 5 bases from V and 5 from J; bases not matched to a gene: 8. CDR1 and CDR2 from the germline V gene are SGHTA and FQGTGA. This CDR3 has 15 residues. This chain's CDR3 is CASSRTGPETGELFF. CDR3 DNA sequence: TGTGCCAGCAGCCGGACAGGCCCGGAAACCGGGGAGCTGTTTTTT. The variable domain in full, completed from reference TRBV7-3 and TRBJ2-2, reads GAGVSQTPSNKVTEKGKYVELRCDPISGHTALYWYRQSLGQGPEFLIYFQGTGAADDSGLPNDRFFAVRPEGSVSTLKIQRTERGDSAVYLCASSRTGPETGELFFGEGSRLTVL.

The V gene is TRBV7-6, the J gene TRBJ2-7; 9 bases are shared with TRBD1. Germline lookup yields CDR1 SGHVS and CDR2 FNYEAQ. Unmatched junction bases numbered 4, after V lost 1 base and J lost 0 bases. The CDR3 sequence is 16 residues long. The CDR3 region is CASSLVVQGASYEQYF. The CDR3, as DNA: TGTGCCAGCAGCTTAGTTGTACAGGGGGCCTCCTACGAGCAGTACTTC.

The chain joins TRBV5-6 to TRBJ2-1; TRBD1 agrees at 9 bases. The CDR3 extends over 15 amino acids. Unmatched junction bases numbered 7, after V lost 6 bases and J lost 3 bases. Germline lookup yields CDR1 SGHDT and CDR2 YYEEEE. In DNA, the CDR3 is TGTGCCAGCACCCGGCCGGGACAGGGCTACAATGAGCAGTTCTTC. It specifies CASTRPGQGYNEQFF. Complete variable domain (other parts from reference TRBV5-6 and TRBJ2-1): DAGVTQSPTHLIKTRGQQVTLRCSPKSGHDTVSWYQQALGQGPQFIFQYYEEEERQRGNFPDRFSGHQFPNYSSELNVNALLLGDSALYLCASTRPGQGYNEQFFGPGTRLTVL.

This sequence joins TRBV5-4 and TRBJ1-1, with TRBD1 matching over 7 bases. J gave up 4 bases and V 4 bases, and 10 bases lay outside the gene matches. The CDR3 has 15 residues. Germline V lookup: CDR1 SGHNT, CDR2 YYREEE (reference sequence). CDR3 sequence: CASSGAGTEFTEAFF. The CDR3 bases are TGTGCCAGCAGCGGGGCCGGGACAGAGTTCACTGAAGCTTTCTTT.

As concerns this clone: In the same sample, other DNA sequences code for this CDR3. V is TRBV6-5 and J is TRBJ1-2, with 7 bases identical to TRBD1. The V gene end was trimmed by 6 bases and the J gene end by 4 bases; junction bases not matched to a gene: 5. Looked up from germline, CDR1 is MNHEY and CDR2 is SVGAGI. This CDR3 spans 13 amino acids. Written as DNA, the CDR3 is TGTGCCAGCAGAGGACAGGTCCCCTATGGCTACACCTTC. Protein sequence: CASRGQVPYGYTF.

This chain joins TRBV7-3 and TRBJ2-2, with D possibly being TRBD2 (5 bases). With 1 base removed from V and 4 bases from J, the gap between germline ends came to 13 bases. The CDR3 covers 16 residues. CDR1 and CDR2 from the germline V gene are SGHTA and FQGTGA. The chain's CDR3 is CASSLNGRLSTGELFF. The CDR3 nucleotides are TGTGCCAGCAGCTTAAATGGGCGACTAAGCACCGGGGAGCTGTTTTTT.

This chain joins TRBV5-1 and TRBJ2-5; possible D gene TRBD1, 5 bases. CDR3 size: 13 residues. Trimming took 0 bases from V and 5 from J, leaving 8 bases between them. Germline assignment: CDR1 SGHRS and CDR2 YFSETQ. The CDR3 reads CASSLAGRETQYF. The CDR3 DNA is TGCGCCAGCAGCTTGGCAGGGCGGGAGACCCAGTACTTC.

V and J are TRBV5-1 and TRBJ1-4, with 7 positions matching TRBD1. The CDR3 covers 15 residues. J lost 5 bases, V lost 4 bases, and 8 bases had no gene match. CDR1 and CDR2 (germline): SGHRS, YFSETQ. CDR3 loop: CASSQGTAPNEKLFF. Here the CDR3 DNA reads TGCGCCAGCAGCCAAGGGACAGCCCCGAATGAAAAACTGTTTTTT.

V usage is TRBV27 and J usage is TRBJ2-2, with D possibly matching TRBD1 (6 bases). Trimming stripped 3 bases from V and 1 base from J, with 9 bases between. Germline values: CDR1 MNHEY, CDR2 SMNVEV (reference sequence). CDR3 length: 15 amino acids. In DNA form, the CDR3 reads TGTGCCAGCAGTTTCCAGACAGGGAACACCGGGGAGCTGTTTTTT. Its protein product is CASSFQTGNTGELFF.

This chain joins TRBV19 and TRBJ2-5; 7 bases line up with TRBD1. The CDR3 extends over 14 amino acids. V shed 4 bases and J 2 bases; nucleotides not matched to a gene: 4. CDR1 and CDR2 (germline): LNHDA, SQIVND (reference sequence). The chain's CDR3 is CASSRGTVQETQYF. CDR3 in DNA: TGTGCCAGTAGTAGGGGGACAGTTCAAGAGACCCAGTACTTC.

This sequence joins TRBV5-1 and TRBJ2-2, with 10 bases lining up with TRBD1. The germline V gene has CDR1 SGHRS and CDR2 YFSETQ. This CDR3 comprises 15 residues. The J segment lost 7 bases and the V segment lost 0 bases, leaving 3 bases of the junction unmatched. The CDR3 region is CASSLGQGAIGELFF. The CDR3 DNA follows: TGCGCCAGCAGCTTGGGACAGGGGGCGATCGGGGAGCTGTTTTTT.

The chain employs TRBV7-2 and TRBJ2-2; 9 bases match TRBD2. Germline trimming cut 6 bases from V and 8 bases from J; bases unmatched to any gene: 13. Germline assignment: CDR1 SGHTA and CDR2 FQGNSA. CDR3 length: 16 amino acids. The CDR3 reads CASSFYLGGGVGELFF. The DNA for the CDR3 is TGTGCCAGCAGTTTCTACCTAGGCGGGGGGGTTGGGGAGCTGTTTTTT.

The rearrangement uses TRBV10-2 and TRBJ2-1, with D perhaps matching TRBD1 (6 bases). CDR3 size: 14 residues. Trimming pared 10 bases from V and 5 bases from J, leaving 18 bases between. Germline V gene lookup returns CDR1 WSHSY and CDR2 SAAADI. The chain's CDR3 is CATELGTYNNEQFF. CDR3 DNA: TGCGCCACCGAACTGGGGACATATAACAATGAGCAGTTCTTC.